The next 10 T cell receptor beta chains were all read from a single sample in a study of blood T cell repertoires in COVID-19. Sequenced by immunoSEQ multiplex PCR; TCRdb stores in-frame clones only, minus some. The repertoire holds more than 300,000 clones, with roughly 90% as singletons. Sequencing was performed on PBMCs or T cells enriched from blood (not recorded which). The source is a woman in her 40s who had been exposed to COVID-19.

The rearrangement uses TRBV5-1 and TRBJ2-1, with 10 nucleotides matching TRBD2. The V gene's germline CDR1 is SGHRS and CDR2 YFSETQ. The trim removed 0 bases at V and 0 bases at J, leaving 6 bases unmatched. This CDR3 contains 18 residues. For the CDR3, the DNA is TGCGCCAGCAGCTTGGGGGGACTAGCGATGAGCTCCTACAATGAGCAGTTCTTC. The encoded protein is CASSLGGLAMSSYNEQFF.

This chain uses TRBV15 with TRBJ2-3; 10 positions agree with TRBD1. This CDR3 spans 17 amino acids. Germline CDR1 is LNHNV and CDR2 is YYDKDF (reference sequence). The V gene end was trimmed by 3 bases and the J gene end by 0 bases; junction bases not matched to a gene: 6. The CDR3 DNA reads TGTGCCACCAGCAGGGGGACAGGGGAGTCCAGCACAGATACGCAGTATTTT. It encodes CATSRGTGESSTDTQYF.

The rearrangement joins TRBV21-1 to TRBJ1-5; TRBD1, as called in the table, went unchecked against the DNA. TRBV21-1 is a documented pseudogene. The CDR3 runs to 16 residues. CDR3 in amino acids: CASSTIKGASNQPQHF. The CDR3 bases are TGTGCCAGCAGCACAATCAAGGGGGCGAGCAATCAGCCCCAGCATTTT.

This clone appeared once. This chain links TRBV2 with TRBJ1-5, with D possibly TRBD1 on 5 matching bases. The CDR3 contains 13 residues. Germline V CDR1 and CDR2: SNHLY, FYNNEI. Trimming shortened V by 8 bases and J by 4 bases, and 12 bases separated the two germline ends. The CDR3 spells CASSGFTNQPQHF. DNA for the CDR3: TGTGCCAGCTCAGGGTTTACGAATCAGCCCCAGCATTTT.

The CDR3: CAWYRGLNTEAFF. The CDR3, as DNA: TGTGCCTGGTACAGGGGACTGAACACTGAAGCTTTCTTT. The chain recombines TRBV30 with TRBJ1-1; 7 bases line up with TRBD1. The germline gives CDR1 GTSNPN, CDR2 SVGIG (reference sequence). The V gene end was trimmed by 5 bases and the J gene end by 0 bases; junction bases not matched to a gene: 3. The CDR3 spans 13 residues.

This clone was seen only a few times. This CDR3 is CASSLSPREGVEQYF. CDR3 DNA sequence: TGTGCCAGCAGCTTATCCCCCAGGGAGGGAGTCGAGCAGTACTTC. The J gene is TRBJ2-7, the V gene TRBV11-1; TRBD2 agrees at 7 bases. After removal of 2 bases from V and 6 bases from J, the junction contained 10 bases not matched to a gene. Germline loops: CDR1 SGHAT, CDR2 FQDESV (reference sequence). CDR3 length: 15 residues.

The chain uses TRBV27 and TRBJ1-3; D gene uncertain. This CDR3 contains 14 residues. Trimming pared 6 bases from V and 0 bases from J, leaving 9 bases between. The germline V gene encodes CDR1 MNHEY and CDR2 SMNVEV (reference sequence). CDR3 protein: CASRPDYSGNTIYF. CDR3 coding DNA: TGTGCCAGCAGGCCAGACTACTCTGGAAACACCATATATTTT.

The rearrangement links TRBV6-6 to TRBJ2-3; 7 nucleotides agree with TRBD1. Germline V gives CDR1 MNHNY, CDR2 SVGAGI (reference sequence). Losses at the gene ends were 2 bases for V and 4 bases for J; bases not matched to a gene: 6. The CDR3 totals 15 residues. In DNA form, the CDR3 reads TGTGCCAGCAGTTACCCGAAGGGGGCGGCAGATACGCAGTATTTT. Amino acids: CASSYPKGAADTQYF.

The genes are TRBV24-1 and TRBJ1-1; no reliable D call. Deletions cut 7 bases from V and 7 bases from J, with 15 bases between. The CDR3 spans 13 residues. Germline CDR1 KGHDR, CDR2 SFDVKD. For the CDR3, the DNA is TGTGCCACCAGGGGTGAGGTGTCGGATGAAGCTTTCTTT. As protein: CATRGEVSDEAFF.

This rearrangement joins TRBV29-1 to TRBJ1-5; 8 positions match TRBD1. CDR3 size: 14 residues. The trim removed 5 bases at V and 4 bases at J, leaving 7 bases unmatched. Germline loops: CDR1 SQVTM, CDR2 ANQGSEA. CDR3 sequence reads: CSVFRGRGNQPQHF. CDR3 coding DNA: TGCAGCGTTTTCAGGGGGCGAGGGAATCAGCCCCAGCATTTT.